A selection of T cell receptor beta chains follows, all from one sample in a study of T and B cells in COVID-19 patients. TCRdb reprocessed the multiplex PCR reads via MiXCR and lists one record per CDR3 protein. The sample includes around 15,000 distinct CDR3 sequences, 28% seen only once; the top ten take approximately 4.4%. Sample: blood. The source of these receptors is a human donor who had recovered from COVID-19. The CDR3 runs from the conserved cysteine through the conserved F or W. A D gene is named only where the DNA matches it firmly. Expanded clones get a size class; other rows say once, few or many, or leave the size out.

v_gene	j_gene	d_gene	abundance	CDR3aa	CDR3nt
TRBV6-5	TRBJ1-2	.	few	CASSYLGRPRDYTF	TGTGCCAGCAGTTATCTCGGACGGCCGCGGGACTACACCTTC
TRBV5-6	TRBJ1-1	.	.	CASSWARNTEAFF	TGTGCCAGCAGCTGGGCAAGGAACACTGAAGCTTTCTTT
TRBV6-5	TRBJ2-1	.	.	CASSYEGGGYSYNEQFF	TGTGCCAGCAGCTACGAGGGGGGGGGCTACTCCTACAATGAGCAGTTCTTC
TRBV19	TRBJ1-6	.	medium-sized	CASGPTGTGNSPLHF	TGTGCCAGTGGACCGACCGGGACCGGCAATTCACCCCTCCACTTT
TRBV6-6	TRBJ2-7	TRBD1	many	CASSEGQGPLYF	TGTGCCAGCAGTGAGGGACAGGGGCCCCTGTACTTC
TRBV6-5	TRBJ1-2	.	few	CASSYSGGWDYGYTF	TGTGCCAGCAGTTACTCGGGAGGGTGGGACTATGGCTACACCTTC
TRBV29-1	TRBJ2-2	.	medium-sized	CSVEGTNTGELFF	TGCAGCGTAGAGGGGACTAACACCGGGGAGCTGTTTTTT
TRBV7-9	TRBJ1-1	.	.	CASSPGIQKNTEAFF	TGTGCCAGCAGCCCCGGAATACAGAAGAACACTGAAGCTTTCTTT
TRBV5-1	TRBJ1-4	.	few	CASSQQANEKLFF	TGCGCCAGCAGCCAGCAAGCTAATGAAAAACTGTTTTTT
TRBV19	TRBJ1-6	TRBD1	.	CASERDRGSPLHF	TGTGCCAGTGAGAGGGACAGGGGTTCACCCCTCCACTTT
TRBV7-2	TRBJ2-5	.	.	CASKARAGLETQYF	TGTGCCAGCAAAGCACGGGCGGGGCTGGAGACCCAGTACTTC
TRBV27	TRBJ1-2	.	many	CASSLDSNYGYTF	TGTGCCAGCAGTTTGGACAGCAACTATGGCTACACCTTC
TRBV7-9	TRBJ1-4	.	few	CASSRTATNEKLFF	TGTGCCAGCAGTCGGACAGCAACTAATGAAAAACTGTTTTTT
TRBV9	TRBJ2-3	.	.	CASSVGAAPGTDTQYF	TGTGCCAGCAGCGTAGGGGCGGCCCCTGGCACAGATACGCAGTATTTT
TRBV18	TRBJ1-1	.	.	CASSPPSVRGGGTEAFF	TGTGCCAGCTCACCACCGTCAGTAAGGGGTGGAGGCACTGAAGCTTTCTTT
TRBV18	TRBJ2-7	.	few	CASSPPKGVHEQYF	TGTGCCAGCTCACCACCCAAGGGGGTTCACGAGCAGTACTTC
TRBV27	TRBJ2-1	.	few	CASSPSSGYHEQFF	TGTGCCAGCAGTCCGTCCTCGGGCTATCATGAGCAGTTCTTC
TRBV6-4	TRBJ2-6	.	few	CAGKRDSHSGANVLTF	TGTGCCGGTAAGCGGGACAGCCACTCTGGGGCCAACGTCCTGACTTTC
TRBV20-1	TRBJ1-6	.	few	CSALLLATAESSPLHF	TGCAGTGCTCTCCTCCTAGCGACGGCGGAATCATCACCCCTCCACTTT
TRBV6-2/TRBV6-3	TRBJ1-2	TRBD1	.	CASSVRRDSYGYTF	TGTGCCAGCAGTGTTCGACGGGACAGCTATGGCTACACCTTC
TRBV19	TRBJ2-3	TRBD2	medium-sized	CASSSEFGGVQYF	TGTGCCAGTAGTAGCGAATTTGGGGGGGTGCAGTATTTT
TRBV11-1	TRBJ2-7	.	medium-sized	CASSLADHSYEQYF	TGTGCCAGCAGCTTAGCTGACCACTCCTACGAGCAGTACTTC
TRBV6-5	TRBJ1-2	TRBD1	few	CASSEADTAGQGLPRGGYTF	TGTGCCAGCAGTGAAGCGGACACTGCAGGACAGGGTTTACCGAGGGGAGGCTACACCTTC
TRBV2	TRBJ1-5	.	.	CASRLDGAPQHF	TGTGCCAGCAGGTTGGACGGGGCGCCCCAGCATTTT
TRBV20-1	TRBJ2-7	TRBD1	.	CSARDLGQGEWEQYF	TGCAGTGCTAGAGATCTAGGACAGGGGGAGTGGGAGCAGTACTTC
TRBV29-1	TRBJ2-3	.	.	CSVLSGTDTQYF	TGCAGCGTCCTAAGCGGGACAGATACGCAGTATTTT
TRBV5-5	TRBJ1-4	.	few	CASSFGGLEEKLFF	TGTGCCAGCAGCTTCGGGGGTCTCGAGGAAAAACTGTTTTTT
TRBV19	TRBJ1-2	.	few	CASTSTRDKINYGYTF	TGTGCCAGTACTTCCACCCGGGACAAAATTAACTATGGCTACACCTTC
TRBV7-2	TRBJ1-1	.	once	CASRKSSTGNTEAFF	TGTGCCAGCAGAAAGTCCTCTACAGGGAACACTGAAGCTTTCTTT
TRBV20-1	TRBJ1-2	.	.	CSARGGHYGYTF	TGCAGTGCTAGAGGGGGTCACTATGGCTACACCTTC
TRBV6-2/TRBV6-3	TRBJ1-6	TRBD1	few	CASSRGQGNSPLHF	TGTGCCAGCAGCCGGGGACAGGGGAATTCACCCCTCCACTTT
TRBV6-6	TRBJ1-1	.	.	CASSYPEAFEAFF	TGTGCCAGCAGTTACCCTGAGGCTTTTGAAGCTTTCTTT
TRBV19	TRBJ2-3	TRBD2	.	CASSITSGGADTQYF	TGTGCCAGTAGTATTACTAGCGGGGGGGCAGATACGCAGTATTTT
TRBV7-2	TRBJ1-1	.	.	CASSPSASNTEAFF	TGTGCCAGCAGCCCTTCGGCGTCGAACACTGAAGCTTTCTTT
TRBV24-1	TRBJ2-5	.	few	CATSGGFQETQYF	TGTGCCACCAGTGGAGGGTTTCAAGAGACCCAGTACTTC
TRBV11-1	TRBJ2-3	TRBD1	medium-sized	CASSLFPQLSGTGQDTQYF	TGTGCCAGCAGCCTCTTCCCCCAACTCTCCGGGACAGGGCAAGATACGCAGTATTTT
TRBV6-1	TRBJ2-2	.	many	CASISLTGELFF	TGTGCCAGCATATCTCTCACCGGGGAGCTGTTTTTT
TRBV5-6	TRBJ2-5	.	few	CASSSQTGPRAQYF	TGCGCCAGCAGCTCCCAGACAGGCCCTAGGGCCCAGTACTTT
TRBV27	TRBJ1-1	.	.	CASIGDRTEAFF	TGTGCCAGCATCGGGGATAGGACTGAAGCTTTCTTT
TRBV7-2	TRBJ2-1	.	.	CASSLDSRAHNEQFF	TGTGCCAGCAGCTTAGATTCCCGGGCCCACAATGAGCAGTTCTTC
TRBV4-1	TRBJ2-5	TRBD2	.	CASSPNAGGRAETQYF	TGCGCCAGCAGCCCCAACGCGGGGGGGCGGGCGGAGACCCAGTACTTC